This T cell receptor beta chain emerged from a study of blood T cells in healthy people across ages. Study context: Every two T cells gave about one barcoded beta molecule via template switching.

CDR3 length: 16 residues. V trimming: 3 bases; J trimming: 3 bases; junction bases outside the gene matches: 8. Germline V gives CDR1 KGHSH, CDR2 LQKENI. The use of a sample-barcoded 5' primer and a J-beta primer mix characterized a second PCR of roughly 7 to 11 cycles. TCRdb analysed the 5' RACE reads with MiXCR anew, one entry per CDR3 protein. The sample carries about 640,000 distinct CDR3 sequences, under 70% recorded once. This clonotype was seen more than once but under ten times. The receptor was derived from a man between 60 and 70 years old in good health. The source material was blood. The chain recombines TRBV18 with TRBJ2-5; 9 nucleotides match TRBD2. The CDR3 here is CASSPPGLALKETQYF. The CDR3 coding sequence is TGTGCCAGCTCACCCCCTGGACTAGCGCTAAAAGAGACCCAGTACTTC. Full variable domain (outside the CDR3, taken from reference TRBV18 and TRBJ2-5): NAGVMQNPRHLVRRRGQEARLRCSPMKGHSHVYWYRQLPEEGLKFMVYLQKENIIDESGMPKERFSAEFPKEGPSILRIQQVVRGDSAAYFCASSPPGLALKETQYFGPGTRLLVL.